This entry is about one T cell receptor (beta chain). Its specificity is unknown. Time point in this sample: blood 2 weeks post-SBRT. Treatment here: 15 Gy SBRT to primary tumor, nephrectomy 4 weeks later. Serial blood draws occurred at baseline and 2 and 4 weeks post-SBRT. The CDR3 is 15 amino acids. With 5 bases clipped from V and 3 bases from J, the junction kept 8 bases outside the gene matches. The germline V gene encodes CDR1 LNHNV and CDR2 YYDKDF (reference sequence). The method was immunoSEQ multiplex PCR; TCRdb's version includes in-frame clones alone and lacks a portion of them. The data hold over 60,000 clones, with just over 85% observed a single time. The sample comes from a study of radiation and T cells in renal cell carcinoma. In the study overall: Nephrectomy followed 15 Gy stereotactic body radiation by 4 weeks.

Whole-study results and caveats: From baseline, blood top tumor clonotypes peaked at 2 weeks post-radiation. No pretreatment tumor biopsies were available for baseline clonotypes.

The sample in question was blood, obtained from a patient whose treatment included radiotherapy and nephrectomy. The sequence was obtained from a woman aged 50 to 60 with renal cell carcinoma. The chain recombines TRBV15 with TRBJ2-7; 9 bases fit TRBD1. The CDR3 DNA reads TGTGCCACCAGCGACTTCTTGGGACAGGGCTACGAGCAGTACTTC. This sequence encodes CATSDFLGQGYEQYF.